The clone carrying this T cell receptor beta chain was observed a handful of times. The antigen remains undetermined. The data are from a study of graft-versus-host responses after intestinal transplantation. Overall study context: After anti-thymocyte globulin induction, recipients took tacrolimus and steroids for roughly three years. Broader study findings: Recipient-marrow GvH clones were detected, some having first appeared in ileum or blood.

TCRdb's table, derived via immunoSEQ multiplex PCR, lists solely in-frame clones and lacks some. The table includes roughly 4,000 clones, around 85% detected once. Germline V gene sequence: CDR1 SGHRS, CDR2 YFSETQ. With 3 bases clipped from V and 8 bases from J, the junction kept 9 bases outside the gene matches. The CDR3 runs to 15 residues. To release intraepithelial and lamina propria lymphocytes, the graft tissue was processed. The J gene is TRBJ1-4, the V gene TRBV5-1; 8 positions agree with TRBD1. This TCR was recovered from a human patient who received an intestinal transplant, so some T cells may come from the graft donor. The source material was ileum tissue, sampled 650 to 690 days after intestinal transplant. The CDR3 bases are TGCGCCAGCAGCTCTCGGACAGGGCTTAAGGAAAAACTGTTTTTT. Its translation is CASSSRTGLKEKLFF.